Shown below are 25 T cell receptor beta chains from a single sample sequenced in a study of T cells in Graves' hyperthyroidism and ophthalmopathy. Regions amplified from RNA transcripts were the TCR beta CDR3 regions. An initial round of RT-PCR targeting the TCR CDR3 relied on the HTBI primer set. TCRdb itself ran the multiplex PCR reads through MiXCR, one entry per CDR3 protein. The profile shows around 200,000 distinct CDR3 sequences, 15% to 20% of them singletons. Material for sequencing was blood. The receptors originated from a woman aged 45-65 years with Graves' hyperthyroidism.

This clonotype was detected ten times or more. The V gene is TRBV5-1, the J gene TRBJ2-7; D could derive from TRBD1 or TRBD2 (5 bases each). Germline V gene data show CDR1 as SGHRS and CDR2 as YFSETQ. The length of the CDR3 is 14 residues. Between the trimmed V and J ends, which lost 1 base and 3 bases, there was a span of 11 bases. CDR3 loop: CASSLLRGYYEQYF. CDR3 sequence (DNA): TGCGCCAGCAGCTTGTTGAGGGGCTACTACGAGCAGTACTTC.

This clonotype was seen repeatedly, ten times or more. The chain employs TRBV6-1 and TRBJ2-1, with no clear D. The length of the CDR3 is 16 residues. Germline V gives CDR1 MNHNS, CDR2 SASEGT. Trimming took 5 bases from V and 0 from J, leaving 14 bases between them. In DNA, the CDR3 is TGTGCCAGCAGTCAAATTACAGTGGGCTCCTACAATGAGCAGTTCTTC. Residues: CASSQITVGSYNEQFF.

As regards this clonotype: A much larger clonotype is one base distant, so this may be a read error. This chain links TRBV27 with TRBJ2-4; either TRBD1 or TRBD2 may fit D (5 bases each). Trimming left V 6 bases short and J 5 bases short, with 17 bases between. Per the germline V gene, CDR1 is MNHEY and CDR2 is SMNVEV (reference sequence). The CDR3 loop spans 15 amino acids. The CDR3 is CASSSQGEWENIQYF. The CDR3 DNA reads TGTGCCAGCAGCTCCCAGGGAGAGTGGGAAAACATTCAGTACTTC.

There are many counts of this clonotype. The genes are TRBV4-1 and TRBJ2-1, with D unclear. Germline lookup yields CDR1 MGHRA and CDR2 YSYEKL. The ends were cut back, 4 bases at V and 5 bases at J, with 9 bases in the middle. CDR3 length: 13 residues. In DNA form, the CDR3 reads TGCGCCAGCAGCCGGTTACTTAACAATGAGCAGTTCTTC. Protein sequence: CASSRLLNNEQFF.

In the case of this clonotype: This may be a read error, as it is one base from a much larger clone. V is TRBV7-9 and J is TRBJ1-1; D perhaps matches TRBD1 (6 bases). Trimming pared 4 bases from V and 4 bases from J, leaving 19 bases between. The CDR3 loop spans 16 amino acids. Germline V gene lookup returns CDR1 SEHNR and CDR2 FQNEAQ (reference sequence). CDR3 coding DNA: TGTGCCAGCAGCTCTCTGGACAGCCTCTGGGGCACTGAAGCTTTCTTT. Translated, it gives CASSSLDSLWGTEAFF.

This clonotype has only a few counts. The chain combines TRBV7-2 with TRBJ2-1; 14 bases line up with TRBD2. The CDR3 covers 16 residues. Trimming took 2 bases from V and 8 from J; bases not matched to a gene: 5. Germline lookup yields CDR1 SGHTA and CDR2 FQGNSA. The CDR3 DNA is TGTGCCAGCAGCTTAACCGGGACTAGCGGGGGCGATGAGCAGTTCTTC. It is translated as CASSLTGTSGGDEQFF.

This clonotype was counted ten times or more. This sequence joins TRBV3-1 and TRBJ1-2, with 7 bases that match TRBD1. This CDR3 contains 14 residues. Trimming at V came to 4 bases and at J to 4 bases, leaving 6 bases not matched to a gene. The germline gives CDR1 LGHDT, CDR2 YNNKEL (reference sequence). The CDR3 DNA sequence: TGTGCCAGCAGCCTCCGACAGGGCTCCTATGGCTACACCTTC. Amino acids: CASSLRQGSYGYTF.

This sequence joins TRBV19 and TRBJ2-6; 9 bases are a match to TRBD1. Germline V CDR1 and CDR2: LNHDA, SQIVND (reference sequence). V shed 0 bases and J 2 bases; nucleotides not matched to a gene: 5. There are 18 residues in the CDR3. The CDR3 loop reads CASSIDRRTGAGANVLTF. The CDR3 DNA is TGTGCCAGTAGTATAGATCGTAGGACAGGGGCTGGGGCCAACGTCCTGACTTTC.

This clonotype was recorded only once. The genes are TRBV12-3 or TRBV12-4 and TRBJ2-7; a possible D gene is TRBD1 (5 bases). The CDR3 extends over 13 amino acids. Trimming took 5 bases from V and 3 from J, leaving 11 bases between them. CDR3 in amino acids: CASSMTEYYEQYF. DNA of the CDR3: TGTGCCAGCAGTATGACAGAATACTACGAGCAGTACTTC.

This clonotype showed up many times. V is TRBV7-2 and J is TRBJ1-1; possibly TRBD1 for D (5 bases). CDR1 and CDR2 from the germline V gene are SGHTA and FQGNSA. This CDR3 has 15 residues. Trimming pared 4 bases from V and 5 bases from J, leaving 17 bases between. The CDR3 reads CASSYRSGRSTEAFF. The CDR3 nucleotides are TGTGCCAGCAGCTACCGCTCGGGGCGGTCGACTGAAGCTTTCTTT.

In this sample, this clonotype turned up many times. V is TRBV5-6 and J is TRBJ2-2, with D maybe TRBD1 (6 bases). The CDR3 is 15 residues long. The germline V gene encodes CDR1 SGHDT and CDR2 YYEEEE. V shed 1 base and J shed 4 bases, with 11 bases lying between them. The DNA for the CDR3 is TGTGCCAGCAGCTTGACAGGGCGGAGCACCGGGGAGCTGTTTTTT. As protein: CASSLTGRSTGELFF.

This clonotype was seen many times. The chain employs TRBV3-1 and TRBJ2-3, with 7 bases identical to TRBD2. Germline lookup yields CDR1 LGHDT and CDR2 YNNKEL (reference sequence). The ends lost 5 bases at V and 0 bases at J; junction bases unmatched: 5. The CDR3 extends over 15 amino acids. The CDR3: CASSYPAGSTDTQYF. In DNA form, the CDR3 reads TGTGCCAGCAGCTATCCAGCGGGGAGCACAGATACGCAGTATTTT.

This clonotype was seen ten or more times. The gene calls are TRBV10-2 and TRBJ1-1; D gene unclear. There are 12 residues in the CDR3. CDR1 is WSHSY and CDR2 is SAAADI in the germline V gene. Deletions cut 6 bases from V and 7 bases from J, with 12 bases between. The CDR3 DNA reads as TGCGCCAGCAGAGATCAGAGTCGTGAAGCTTTCTTT. Encoded protein: CASRDQSREAFF.

This clonotype occurred many times. The chain links TRBV12-3 or TRBV12-4 to TRBJ1-2; D is unclear. V was trimmed by 1 base and J by 1 base, leaving 4 bases between them. The CDR3 length is 13 residues. CDR3 protein: CASSLEDNYGYTF. CDR3 in DNA: TGTGCCAGCAGTTTAGAAGATAACTATGGCTACACCTTC.

The chain uses TRBV20-1 and TRBJ1-4; unclear D gene. CDR1 is DFQATT and CDR2 is SNEGSKA in the germline V gene (reference sequence). Deletions cut 0 bases from V and 6 bases from J, with 14 bases between. The CDR3 extends over 15 amino acids. The CDR3 loop reads CSARDPTIRDEKLFF. The CDR3 nucleotides are TGCAGTGCTAGAGACCCGACAATTAGGGATGAAAAACTGTTTTTT.

J is TRBJ1-6 and V is TRBV25-1; no reliable D call. The CDR3 contains 16 residues. Germline V gives CDR1 MGHDK, CDR2 SYGVNS. Between the trimmed V and J ends, which lost 0 bases and 10 bases, there was a span of 16 bases. The CDR3 DNA is TGTGCCAGCAGTGAATATATTCACGGTGCTGGATCACCCCTCCACTTT. This sequence encodes CASSEYIHGAGSPLHF.

This clonotype was detected many times. V usage is TRBV11-2 and J usage is TRBJ1-2; D is possibly TRBD1 (5 bases). Between the trimmed V and J ends, which lost 5 bases and 6 bases, there was a span of 31 bases. CDR1 and CDR2 (germline): SGHAT, FQNNGV. This CDR3 comprises 19 residues. CDR3 in amino acids: CASSHLPPLKSDMRHGYTF. The CDR3 DNA reads as TGTGCCAGCAGCCATCTTCCCCCCTTAAAATCGGACATGCGGCATGGCTACACCTTC.

This clonotype was counted many times. The chain links TRBV28 to TRBJ1-4; TRBD1 might be the D (5 bases). Deletions cut 7 bases from V and 8 bases from J, with 14 bases between. Germline V gene data show CDR1 as MDHEN and CDR2 as SYDVKM. The CDR3 extends over 13 amino acids. The CDR3 region has the DNA TGTGCCAGCAATACCAGAGGGGTCGAAAAACTGTTTTTT. Amino acid sequence: CASNTRGVEKLFF.

This rearrangement joins TRBV11-2 to TRBJ2-7; 9 bases line up with TRBD2. CDR1 is SGHAT and CDR2 is FQNNGV in the germline V gene. This CDR3 spans 16 amino acids. The J segment lost 6 bases and the V segment lost 2 bases, leaving 11 bases of the junction unmatched. The CDR3 DNA reads as TGTGCCAGCAGCTTAAATAGCGGGAGAGACATAGTCGAGCAGTACTTC. Translation gives CASSLNSGRDIVEQYF.

At least ten counts were recorded for this clonotype. The V and J genes are TRBV6-1 and TRBJ2-2; perhaps TRBD2 as D (5 bases). This CDR3 has 13 amino acids. Germline values: CDR1 MNHNS, CDR2 SASEGT. Trimming stripped 8 bases from V and 6 bases from J, with 13 bases between. The CDR3 loop is CASDGGGPGELFF. The DNA for the CDR3 is TGTGCCAGCGACGGCGGAGGACCCGGGGAGCTGTTTTTT.

There are many counts of this clonotype. The chain is built from TRBV6-6 and TRBJ2-2; possibly TRBD1 for D (5 bases). The germline CDR1 and CDR2 sequences are MNHNY and SVGAGI (reference sequence). The CDR3 has 16 amino acids. Trimming took off 0 bases at V and 0 bases at J, with 8 bases between the two ends. CDR3 DNA: TGTGCCAGCAGTTACTCTTGGGGCGCGAACACCGGGGAGCTGTTTTTT. As protein: CASSYSWGANTGELFF.

The chain links TRBV28 to TRBJ1-1; 11 nucleotides match TRBD1. Unmatched junction bases numbered 5, after V lost 4 bases and J lost 4 bases. The germline CDR1 and CDR2 sequences are MDHEN and SYDVKM. This CDR3 comprises 15 residues. The CDR3 DNA sequence: TGTGCCAGCAGTTCTCGGACAGGGGGCGTCACTGAAGCTTTCTTT. Amino acids: CASSSRTGGVTEAFF.

This clonotype was seen ten or more times. The chain recombines TRBV5-1 with TRBJ2-7; 11 bases map to TRBD1. Trimming took 4 bases from V and 2 from J; bases not matched to a gene: 5. CDR1 is SGHRS and CDR2 is YFSETQ in the germline V gene. The CDR3 is made up of 15 amino acids. CDR3 region: CASSPGQGVTYEQYF. As DNA, the CDR3 is TGCGCCAGCAGCCCGGGACAGGGGGTCACCTACGAGCAGTACTTC.

This clonotype was recorded many times. The chain has TRBV11-2 and TRBJ2-1; 11 bases match TRBD2. The V gene's germline CDR1 is SGHAT and CDR2 FQNNGV. The trim removed 5 bases at V and 5 bases at J, leaving 5 bases unmatched. The length of the CDR3 is 15 residues. The CDR3 DNA reads as TGTGCCAGCAGCCCCGAACTAGCGGGGGACAATGAGCAGTTCTTC. Protein: CASSPELAGDNEQFF.

This clonotype was observed at least ten times. This rearrangement joins TRBV27 to TRBJ2-7, with D uncertain. The germline V gene encodes CDR1 MNHEY and CDR2 SMNVEV (reference sequence). V lost 5 bases and J lost 2, with 4 bases in between. The CDR3 consists of 11 residues. This CDR3 is CASSRTYEQYF. The CDR3 DNA is TGTGCCAGCAGTCGCACCTACGAGCAGTACTTC.